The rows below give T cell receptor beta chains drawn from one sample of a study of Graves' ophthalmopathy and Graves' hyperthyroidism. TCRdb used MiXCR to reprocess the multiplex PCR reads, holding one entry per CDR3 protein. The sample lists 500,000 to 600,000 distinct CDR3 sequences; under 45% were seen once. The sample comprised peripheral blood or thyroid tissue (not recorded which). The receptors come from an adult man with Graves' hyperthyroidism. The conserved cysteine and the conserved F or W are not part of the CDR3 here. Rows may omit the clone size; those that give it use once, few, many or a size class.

ASSTIQGDTGELF | TRBV6-4 | many | TRBJ2-2
ASSRIAGGPDTGELF | TRBV4-1 | - | TRBJ2-2
ASSPRTGTGTWRPQH | TRBV14 | once | TRBJ1-5
AITPDQSSGNTIY | TRBV10-3 | many | TRBJ1-3
ASSLDWTGEHQETQY | TRBV7-2 | few | TRBJ2-5
SVPNSYEQY | TRBV29-1 | many | TRBJ2-7
ASSEGPGANTEAF | TRBV9 | many | TRBJ1-1
ASSYLANTGELF | TRBV6-5 | many | TRBJ2-2
ASSLGPGVSQPQH | TRBV12-3/TRBV12-4 | - | TRBJ1-5
ASWGGLSTGELF | TRBV5-5 | few | TRBJ2-2
ASTEHPDRIYGYT | TRBV19 | many | TRBJ1-2
ASSRTGGQGHYGYT | TRBV3-1 | few | TRBJ1-2
ASSAYRDANTGELF | TRBV9 | many | TRBJ2-2
SVDSNRDNVLT | TRBV29-1 | - | TRBJ2-6
ASSEDRAGPQETQY | TRBV2 | - | TRBJ2-5
ASSPRTGMSYGYT | TRBV3-1 | few | TRBJ1-2
ASSESRGQETQY | TRBV10-2 | many | TRBJ2-5
AISEPDRTGANYGYT | TRBV25-1 | - | TRBJ1-2
ASSLWGGRQGARNEQY | TRBV7-2 | many | TRBJ2-7
ASTHRQGRIGELF | TRBV6-5 | - | TRBJ2-2
ASSQSGTGEQPQH | TRBV2 | few | TRBJ1-5
ASSMTGFDTGELF | TRBV7-8 | many | TRBJ2-2
ASSEGYAGLGLYEQY | TRBV2 | many | TRBJ2-7
ASSLRMGRQETQY | TRBV7-9 | many | TRBJ2-5
ASSLLPTPLNTEAF | TRBV4-1 | many | TRBJ1-1
ASSLDGQGSQPQH | TRBV5-1 | many | TRBJ1-5
AIAFGTGDYGYT | TRBV10-3 | many | TRBJ1-2
ASSVGDRGRGEKLF | TRBV25-1 | - | TRBJ1-4
ASSLGVGIYEQY | TRBV5-6 | once | TRBJ2-7
ASSGWDREDYGYT | TRBV14 | medium-sized | TRBJ1-2
SHRGVSYEQY | TRBV29-1 | - | TRBJ2-7
ASSLVGRYNEQF | TRBV7-9 | - | TRBJ2-1
ASSYSQGSVTEAF | TRBV6-5 | - | TRBJ1-1
ASSPQRGPQGYEQY | TRBV7-6 | many | TRBJ2-7
ASRGSGGSEAF | TRBV12-3/TRBV12-4 | many | TRBJ1-1
ASSPTRNEQF | TRBV7-9 | - | TRBJ2-1
ASSPQDLSETQY | TRBV25-1 | - | TRBJ2-5
SVRGRGGNETQY | TRBV20-1 | once | -
ASSYSSSGGLEQY | TRBV7-9 | few | TRBJ2-7
ASKYGGTFTDTQY | TRBV2 | - | TRBJ2-3
SARGLDEDRDYEQY | TRBV20-1 | few | TRBJ2-7
ASSFGREQY | TRBV7-9 | many | TRBJ2-7
ATSDLGTSGSGEQF | TRBV24-1 | - | -
ASSQDGTSNQPQH | TRBV9 | - | TRBJ1-5
SVLYTDTQY | TRBV29-1 | few | TRBJ2-3
ASSFVDRGEQY | TRBV6-1 | - | TRBJ2-7
ASSLGPGGATTGELF | TRBV5-1 | - | TRBJ2-2
ASSYPGGGSTQY | TRBV13 | few | TRBJ2-5
ASSIGDRGGEQF | TRBV25-1 | - | TRBJ2-1
ASSLATRDDEQF | TRBV7-9 | once | -
ASRTDRAAGKLF | TRBV12-3/TRBV12-4 | many | TRBJ1-4
ASSVRASIKTYEQY | TRBV6-5 | few | TRBJ2-7
ASSLEGGLGNSPLH | TRBV5-5 | - | TRBJ1-6
AISEGRAPRTDTQY | TRBV10-3 | few | TRBJ2-3